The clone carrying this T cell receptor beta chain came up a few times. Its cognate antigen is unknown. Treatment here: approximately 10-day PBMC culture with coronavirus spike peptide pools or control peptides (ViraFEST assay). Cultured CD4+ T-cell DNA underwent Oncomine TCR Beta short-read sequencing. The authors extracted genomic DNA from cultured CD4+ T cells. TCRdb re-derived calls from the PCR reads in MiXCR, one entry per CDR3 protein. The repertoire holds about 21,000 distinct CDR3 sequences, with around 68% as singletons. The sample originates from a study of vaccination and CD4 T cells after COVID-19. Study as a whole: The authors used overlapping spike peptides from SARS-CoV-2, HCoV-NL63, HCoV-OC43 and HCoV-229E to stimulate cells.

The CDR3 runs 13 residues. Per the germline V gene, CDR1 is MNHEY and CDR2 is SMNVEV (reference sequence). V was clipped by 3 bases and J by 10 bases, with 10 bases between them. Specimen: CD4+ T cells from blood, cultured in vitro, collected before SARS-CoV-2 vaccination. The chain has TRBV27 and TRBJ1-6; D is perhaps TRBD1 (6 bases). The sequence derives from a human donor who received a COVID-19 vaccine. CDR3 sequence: CASSLEGDSPLHF. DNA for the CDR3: TGTGCCAGCAGTTTGGAGGGGGACTCACCCCTCCACTTT.